This TCR beta chain came from a study of beta chain features in type 1 diabetes. What was sequenced were expressed TCRB transcripts, since all of the isolated RNA had been reverse transcribed. TCRdb's copy holds only in-frame clones and misses some; the assay was immunoSEQ multiplex PCR. The sample has about 220,000 clones, about a tenth seen once. This clone was observed a few times. There are 14 residues in the CDR3. The germline gives CDR1 SGHTA, CDR2 FQGNSA. V shed 3 bases and J shed 7 bases, with 14 bases lying between them. The TCR was taken from a man aged 18 to 29 in good health. The chain joins TRBV7-2 to TRBJ2-3; D unclear. Input material: central memory CD4+ T cells from blood. Here the CDR3 DNA reads TGTGCCAGCAGCTTGGGGAACACAAAAAATACGCAGTATTTT. It translates to CASSLGNTKNTQYF.